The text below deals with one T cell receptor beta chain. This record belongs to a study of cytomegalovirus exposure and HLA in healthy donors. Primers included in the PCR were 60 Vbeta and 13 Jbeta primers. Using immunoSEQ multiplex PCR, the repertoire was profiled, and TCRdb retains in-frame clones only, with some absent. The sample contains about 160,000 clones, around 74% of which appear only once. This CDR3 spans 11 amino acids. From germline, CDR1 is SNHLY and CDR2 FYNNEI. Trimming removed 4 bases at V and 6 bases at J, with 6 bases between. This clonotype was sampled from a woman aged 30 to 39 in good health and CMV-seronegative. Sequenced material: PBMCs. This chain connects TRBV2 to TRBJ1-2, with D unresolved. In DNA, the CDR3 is TGTGCCAGCAGTGTCCGGGATGGCTACACCTTC. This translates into CASSVRDGYTF.